The next 27 T cell receptor beta chains were all read from a single sample in a study of T cells in localized non-small cell lung cancer. The repertoire was sequenced with immunoSEQ multiplex PCR; TCRdb's copy has only in-frame clones and lacks some. The sample yields 45,000 to 60,000 clones, approximately 80% seen once. Source: peripheral blood, taken before any cancer treatment. Receptors originate from a female donor of 60 years or more with stage II squamous cell lung carcinoma.

About this clone: The same CDR3 can be traced to other DNA sequences in this sample. This chain links TRBV18 with TRBJ1-5; 9 positions match TRBD1. Germline loops: CDR1 KGHSH, CDR2 LQKENI. The ends lost 3 bases at V and 5 bases at J; junction bases unmatched: 2. The CDR3 has 14 residues. CDR3 in amino acids: CASSPTGGDQPQHF. The CDR3 nucleotides are TGTGCCAGCTCACCGACAGGGGGTGATCAGCCCCAGCATTTT.

This rearrangement joins TRBV9 to TRBJ2-1, with 14 bases identical to TRBD2. The V and J ends lost 4 bases and 1 base, in that order; junction bases with no gene match: 10. Per the germline V gene, CDR1 is SGDLS and CDR2 is YYNGEE. This CDR3 has 19 amino acids. Here the CDR3 reads CASSPSGLAGGLSYNEQFF. The DNA for the CDR3 is TGTGCCAGCAGCCCCTCAGGACTAGCGGGGGGCTTATCCTACAATGAGCAGTTCTTC.

This clone has just a few counts. The V and J genes are TRBV6-1 and TRBJ1-5, with unresolved D. The CDR3 extends over 12 amino acids. The ends were cut back, 7 bases at V and 3 bases at J, with 7 bases in the middle. In germline, CDR1 is MNHNS, CDR2 SASEGT. The chain's CDR3 is CASTQYNQPQHF. CDR3 DNA: TGTGCCAGCACTCAGTACAATCAGCCCCAGCATTTT.

V and J are TRBV18 and TRBJ1-5, with 7 bases lining up with TRBD1. Germline V gene lookup returns CDR1 KGHSH and CDR2 LQKENI. CDR3 length: 13 amino acids. V shed 5 bases, J shed 7 bases, and the junction held 5 bases outside the gene matches. The CDR3 nucleotides are TGTGCCAGCTCAGTCCAGGGGGACCAGCCCCAGCATTTT. Its protein is CASSVQGDQPQHF.

This chain joins TRBV4-3 and TRBJ2-1, with 11 bases aligning to TRBD2. The CDR3 is 15 amino acids. CDR1 is LGHNA and CDR2 is YSLEER in the germline V gene. J lost 9 bases, V lost 4 bases, and 8 bases had no gene match. The CDR3 DNA reads TGCGCCAGCAGCCTAGCGAGGCTAGCGGGGGGTGAGCAGTTCTTC. Protein sequence: CASSLARLAGGEQFF.

The J gene is TRBJ1-2, the V gene TRBV19; D ambiguous. CDR3 length: 15 amino acids. V dropped 3 bases and J dropped 4 bases, with 15 bases sitting between them. CDR1 and CDR2 from the germline V gene are LNHDA and SQIVND (reference sequence). The CDR3 region is CASSMFSGSFYGYTF. CDR3 nucleotides: TGTGCCAGTAGTATGTTCTCAGGCTCATTCTATGGCTACACCTTC.

This chain uses TRBV9 with TRBJ2-2, with D perhaps matching TRBD1 or TRBD2 (5 bases each). The CDR3 covers 16 residues. Germline CDR1 is SGDLS and CDR2 is YYNGEE. Trimming stripped 3 bases from V and 1 base from J, with 13 bases between. The CDR3 DNA reads as TGTGCCAGCAGCGCTAAGGGACGGGGGAACACCGGGGAGCTGTTTTTT. Encoded protein: CASSAKGRGNTGELFF. The full variable domain, rest sourced from reference TRBV9 and TRBJ2-2, is DSGVTQTPKHLITATGQRVTLRCSPRSGDLSVYWYQQSLDQGLQFLIQYYNGEERAKGNILERFSAQQFPDLHSELNLSSLELGDSALYFCASSAKGRGNTGELFFGEGSRLTVL.

This chain connects TRBV2 to TRBJ1-2; the D is unclear. V was pared by 6 bases and J by 4 bases, with 12 bases between. CDR1 and CDR2 from the germline V gene are SNHLY and FYNNEI. This CDR3 region has 13 residues. In DNA, the CDR3 is TGTGCCAGCAGAGAACAGACGCTCTATGGCTACACCTTC. It codes for CASREQTLYGYTF. The whole variable domain, remainder taken from reference TRBV2 and TRBJ1-2, is EPEVTQTPSHQVTQMGQEVILRCVPISNHLYFYWYRQILGQKVEFLVSFYNNEISEKSEIFDDQFSVERPDGSNFTLKIRSTKLEDSAMYFCASREQTLYGYTFGSGTRLTVV.

The gene calls are TRBV27 and TRBJ1-5; D unclear. This CDR3 comprises 15 residues. The germline V gene encodes CDR1 MNHEY and CDR2 SMNVEV (reference sequence). Trimming shortened V by 5 bases and J by 6 bases, and 17 bases separated the two germline ends. The CDR3 loop is CASSGVSAGGQPQHF. The CDR3 nucleotides are TGTGCCAGCAGTGGGGTAAGCGCGGGTGGTCAGCCCCAGCATTTT.

The table lists this clone with a few counts. The V call is TRBV7-2, the J call TRBJ1-1, with D maybe TRBD1 (6 bases). The CDR3 covers 14 residues. The V end was cut by 5 bases, the J end by 4 bases, with 14 bases between. Germline CDR1 and CDR2: SGHTA and FQGNSA. CDR3 DNA sequence: TGTGCCAGCAGCGCCGGCAGGGGATCCACTGAAGCTTTCTTT. Residues: CASSAGRGSTEAFF.

The V gene is TRBV5-4, the J gene TRBJ1-3; D remains unclear. The CDR3 totals 15 residues. V was clipped by 1 base and J by 4 bases, with 12 bases between them. Germline CDR1 is SGHNT and CDR2 is YYREEE (reference sequence). The CDR3 DNA sequence: TGTGCCAGCAGCTTGCGAATGGACGGGGGAAACACCATATATTTT. Translating gives CASSLRMDGGNTIYF.

V usage is TRBV29-1 and J usage is TRBJ2-7; no reliable D call. The CDR3 is 13 residues long. The germline V and J ends were trimmed by 4 bases and 7 bases, with 17 bases remaining between them. Germline V gene lookup returns CDR1 SQVTM and CDR2 ANQGSEA. Here the CDR3 DNA reads TGCAGCGTTGCCAACACCCCGTTGCGGGAGCAGTACTTC. This encodes CSVANTPLREQYF.

The CDR3 nucleotides read TGCGCCAGCAGCCATACAGGGGCCGCTTTCTTT. It is translated as CASSHTGAAFF. The chain joins TRBV5-1 to TRBJ1-1; 7 bases line up with TRBD1. Unmatched junction bases numbered 5, after V lost 4 bases and J lost 11 bases. The germline gives CDR1 SGHRS, CDR2 YFSETQ. This CDR3 contains 11 residues.

The chain joins TRBV6-1 to TRBJ1-2; 7 positions match TRBD1. CDR3 length: 13 amino acids. The germline V gene encodes CDR1 MNHNS and CDR2 SASEGT. V was clipped by 8 bases and J by 7 bases; unmatched bases: 10. The CDR3 loop is CASGDSPRGGYTF. CDR3 coding DNA: TGTGCCAGCGGGGACAGTCCCAGGGGTGGCTACACCTTC.

CDR3 sequence (DNA): TGCGCCAGCAGCCAAGATTACAGGGGAGCTGAAGCTTTCTTT. Translated: CASSQDYRGAEAFF. The chain couples TRBV5-1 to TRBJ1-1, with 7 nucleotides matching TRBD1. The germline V gene has CDR1 SGHRS and CDR2 YFSETQ. Trimming removed 4 bases from V and 6 bases from J; junction bases left unmatched: 9. The CDR3 is 14 residues long.

V gene TRBV9 combines with J gene TRBJ1-1; perhaps TRBD1 as D (5 bases). Deletions cut 0 bases from V and 3 bases from J, with 6 bases between. This CDR3 has 13 amino acids. The germline V gene encodes CDR1 SGDLS and CDR2 YYNGEE. CDR3 in DNA: TGTGCCAGCAGCGTAGGGGGGTACACTGAAGCTTTCTTT. It translates to CASSVGGYTEAFF.

The genes are TRBV6-5 and TRBJ1-1; D possibly corresponds to TRBD1 (6 bases). Between the trimmed V and J ends, which lost 0 bases and 10 bases, there was a span of 12 bases. The CDR3 consists of 13 residues. Germline loops: CDR1 MNHEY, CDR2 SVGAGI. The CDR3 is CASSYSKGVLAFF. The DNA for the CDR3 is TGTGCCAGCAGTTACTCGAAGGGGGTGCTAGCTTTCTTT.

The chain combines TRBV5-1 with TRBJ2-7; TRBD1 is a possible D gene (5 bases). CDR1 SGHRS and CDR2 YFSETQ come from the germline V gene. V was pared by 4 bases and J by 2 bases, with 16 bases between. The CDR3 sequence is 15 residues long. CDR3 loop: CASSRSTDSTYEQYF. The DNA of the CDR3 is TGCGCCAGCAGCCGCTCGACAGACTCGACCTACGAGCAGTACTTC.

The chain combines TRBV29-1 with TRBJ1-2; D remains unclear. Germline lookup yields CDR1 SQVTM and CDR2 ANQGSEA. The V end was cut by 7 bases, the J end by 0 bases, with 15 bases between. This CDR3 is built from 14 residues. The CDR3 DNA sequence: TGCAGCGGACCTGGTGGCGTCACTAACTATGGCTACACCTTC. Its protein product is CSGPGGVTNYGYTF.

The chain couples TRBV7-2 to TRBJ1-3; 8 nucleotides line up with TRBD1. The CDR3 length is 15 residues. The V gene's germline CDR1 is SGHTA and CDR2 FQGNSA. Germline trimming cut 5 bases from V and 0 bases from J; bases unmatched to any gene: 3. CDR3 sequence: CASSPQGDSGNTIYF. CDR3 DNA sequence: TGTGCCAGCAGCCCACAGGGGGACTCTGGAAACACCATATATTTT.

This sequence joins TRBV7-8 and TRBJ1-2, with D unclear. V was shortened by 2 bases and J by 2 bases, with 3 bases between the two germline ends. The CDR3 contains 12 residues. Germline CDR1 reads SGHVS; CDR2 reads FQNEAQ. In nucleotides, the CDR3 is TGTGCCAGCAGCTTATCCAACTATGGCTACACCTTC. Its protein is CASSLSNYGYTF.

This CDR3 reads CASSLDRVVTEAFF. The CDR3 DNA follows: TGTGCCAGCAGTTTAGACAGGGTTGTCACTGAAGCTTTCTTT. The genes are TRBV25-1 and TRBJ1-1, with 7 bases matching TRBD1. The V segment lost 5 bases and the J segment 4 bases; nucleotides outside the gene matches: 7. Per the germline V gene, CDR1 is MGHDK and CDR2 is SYGVNS. The CDR3 covers 14 residues.

The chain links TRBV27 to TRBJ1-6; 10 bases line up with TRBD1. The length of the CDR3 is 18 residues. Germline CDR1 MNHEY, CDR2 SMNVEV (reference sequence). V lost 4 bases to trimming and J lost 2 bases; unmatched junction nucleotides: 8. The CDR3 loop is CASSSSRDRGPYNSPLHF. The CDR3, as DNA: TGTGCCAGCAGTTCTTCTAGGGACAGGGGACCCTATAATTCACCCCTCCACTTT.

The chain recombines TRBV9 with TRBJ2-7, with TRBD1 as a possible D gene (5 bases). V was shortened by 4 bases and J by 0 bases, with 11 bases between the two germline ends. The CDR3 contains 14 residues. Germline CDR1 reads SGDLS; CDR2 reads YYNGEE. CDR3 protein: CASSLDSGSYEQYF. In DNA form, the CDR3 reads TGTGCCAGCAGCCTAGACAGTGGCTCCTACGAGCAGTACTTC.

The genes are TRBV6-6 and TRBJ1-5; maybe TRBD1 (5 bases). The CDR3 contains 14 residues. With 4 bases removed from V and 0 bases from J, the gap between germline ends came to 7 bases. CDR1 is MNHNY and CDR2 is SVGAGI in the germline V gene (reference sequence). CDR3 amino acids: CASSLGVSNQPQHF. For the CDR3, the DNA is TGTGCCAGCAGTTTGGGGGTTAGCAATCAGCCCCAGCATTTT.

The chain couples TRBV9 to TRBJ2-5, with 11 positions matching TRBD2. Germline V gene lookup returns CDR1 SGDLS and CDR2 YYNGEE. The CDR3 loop spans 15 amino acids. V was clipped by 2 bases and J by 3 bases; unmatched bases: 3. The CDR3 loop reads CASSVGLAVKETQYF. In nucleotides, the CDR3 is TGTGCCAGCAGCGTGGGACTAGCGGTGAAAGAGACCCAGTACTTC. The full variable domain, completed using reference TRBV9 and TRBJ2-5, is DSGVTQTPKHLITATGQRVTLRCSPRSGDLSVYWYQQSLDQGLQFLIQYYNGEERAKGNILERFSAQQFPDLHSELNLSSLELGDSALYFCASSVGLAVKETQYFGPGTRLLVL.

The rearrangement joins TRBV10-2 to TRBJ1-1; 7 bases map to TRBD1. There are 15 residues in the CDR3. Looked up from germline, CDR1 is WSHSY and CDR2 is SAAADI. Trimming cost V 6 bases and J 4 bases; bases outside gene matches: 11. CDR3 protein: CASRVALTGTTEAFF. The CDR3 DNA follows: TGCGCCAGCAGAGTAGCTTTGACAGGGACCACTGAAGCTTTCTTT.